Below are 20 T cell receptor beta chains sequenced from a single sample in a study of cytomegalovirus exposure and HLA in healthy donors. PCR amplification relied on 60 Vbeta primers (plus 13 Jbeta primers). Profiling relied on immunoSEQ multiplex PCR, and the TCRdb table lists in-frame clones only, not all of them. Among 100,000 to 150,000 clones listed, over 70% were seen once. The sequencing sample was made of PBMCs. Every receptor here comes from a man between 35 and 55 years old in good health and CMV-seropositive.

V gene TRBV7-2 combines with J gene TRBJ1-4; a weak D match, TRBD1 (5 bases). Germline assignment: CDR1 SGHTA and CDR2 FQGNSA. Trimming stripped 5 bases from V and 6 bases from J, with 16 bases between. The CDR3 sequence is 15 residues long. CDR3 DNA sequence: TGTGCCAGCAGCCCACACCGGGACTATGATGAAAAACTGTTTTTT. Protein: CASSPHRDYDEKLFF.

The CDR3 loop reads CASSVTGAYEQYF. Written as DNA, the CDR3 is TGTGCCAGCAGCGTTACAGGGGCCTACGAGCAGTACTTC. The chain couples TRBV13 to TRBJ2-7; 7 nucleotides match TRBD1. The V gene's germline CDR1 is PRHDT and CDR2 FYEKMQ (reference sequence). J was trimmed by 2 bases and V by 5 bases; bases with no gene match: 3. CDR3 size: 13 residues.

The V and J genes are TRBV6-9 and TRBJ2-1; 7 bases are shared with TRBD2. The germline gives CDR1 MNHGY, CDR2 SVAAGI. The CDR3 runs to 17 residues. Unmatched junction bases numbered 14, after V lost 2 bases and J lost 7 bases. The CDR3 region is CASSYGGEQATVNEQFF. CDR3 DNA sequence: TGTGCCAGCAGTTATGGGGGGGAGCAGGCTACTGTGAATGAGCAGTTCTTC.

The V call is TRBV30, the J call TRBJ1-5; no definite D call. V gave up 1 base and J gave up 0 bases, with 4 bases separating them. CDR1 and CDR2 from the germline V gene are GTSNPN and SVGIG (reference sequence). This CDR3 comprises 13 residues. CDR3 residues: CAWSALSNQPQHF. DNA for the CDR3: TGTGCCTGGAGTGCCCTTAGCAATCAGCCCCAGCATTTT. The full variable domain, in which reference TRBV30 and TRBJ1-5 provide the parts outside the CDR3, is SQTIHQWPATLVQPVGSPLSLECTVEGTSNPNLYWYRQAAGRGLQLLFYSVGIGQISSEVPQNLSASRPQDRQFILSSKKLLLSDSGFYLCAWSALSNQPQHFGDGTRLSIL.

V and J are TRBV7-2 and TRBJ2-5; 9 positions agree with TRBD2. In germline, CDR1 is SGHTA, CDR2 FQGNSA. After removal of 1 base from V and 3 bases from J, the junction contained 0 bases not matched to a gene. The CDR3 totals 14 residues. The CDR3, as DNA: TGTGCCAGCAGCTTAGTAGCGGGGGAAGAGACCCAGTACTTC. The encoded protein is CASSLVAGEETQYF.

The chain is built from TRBV6-4 and TRBJ2-3, with 12 bases identical to TRBD1. J was trimmed by 2 bases and V by 2 bases; bases with no gene match: 11. From germline, CDR1 is MRHNA and CDR2 SNTAGT. The CDR3 runs 19 residues. The CDR3 sequence is CASSDRGTGGYGPTDTQYF. In DNA, the CDR3 is TGTGCCAGCAGTGACCGCGGGACAGGGGGCTACGGGCCCACAGATACGCAGTATTTT.

The chain joins TRBV29-1 to TRBJ1-2, with D tentatively TRBD1 (6 bases). This CDR3 has 15 amino acids. Germline-derived CDR1 and CDR2 are SQVTM and ANQGSEA. The V end was cut by 5 bases, the J end by 2 bases, with 18 bases between. The CDR3 sequence is CSVQMAAGQNYGYTF. CDR3 nucleotide sequence: TGCAGCGTTCAAATGGCCGCAGGACAGAACTATGGCTACACCTTC.

The chain combines TRBV5-1 with TRBJ1-1, with D perhaps TRBD1 (5 bases). V was pared by 0 bases and J by 5 bases, with 11 bases between. Germline CDR1 SGHRS, CDR2 YFSETQ. The CDR3 sequence is 14 residues long. CDR3 DNA: TGCGCCAGCAGCTTGGCCAAGGGGCAGACTGAAGCTTTCTTT. It specifies CASSLAKGQTEAFF. Variable domain in full (rest from reference TRBV5-1 and TRBJ1-1): KAGVTQTPRYLIKTRGQQVTLSCSPISGHRSVSWYQQTPGQGLQFLFEYFSETQRNKGNFPGRFSGRQFSNSRSEMNVSTLELGDSALYLCASSLAKGQTEAFFGQGTRLTVV.

V usage is TRBV5-4 and J usage is TRBJ1-1, with 7 bases identical to TRBD1. In germline, CDR1 is SGHNT, CDR2 YYREEE (reference sequence). This CDR3 spans 14 amino acids. Trimming at V came to 3 bases and at J to 0 bases, leaving 2 bases not matched to a gene. In DNA, the CDR3 is TGTGCCAGCAGCTCAGGGGGAATGAACACTGAAGCTTTCTTT. Amino acids: CASSSGGMNTEAFF.

The rearrangement joins TRBV7-3 to TRBJ2-3; D unclear. V shed 4 bases and J shed 6 bases, with 14 bases lying between them. This CDR3 comprises 14 residues. Germline V gene sequence: CDR1 SGHTA, CDR2 FQGTGA. In DNA, the CDR3 is TGTGCCAGCAGCTCGTATGGAGTTGGGGATACGCAGTATTTT. It codes for CASSSYGVGDTQYF.

The V and J genes are TRBV7-3 and TRBJ2-7; 8 bases agree with TRBD2. The CDR3 loop spans 15 amino acids. CDR1 SGHTA and CDR2 FQGTGA come from the germline V gene. V dropped 1 base and J dropped 7; count of bases not matched to a gene: 9. In nucleotides, the CDR3 is TGTGCCAGCAGCTTAAACGGGAGGGCCCTCGGGGAGCAGTACTTC. It specifies CASSLNGRALGEQYF.

This clone showed up just once. J is TRBJ1-2 and V is TRBV19; TRBD1 matches at 8 bases. J lost 3 bases, V lost 5 bases, and 5 bases had no gene match. The germline CDR1 and CDR2 sequences are LNHDA and SQIVND (reference sequence). The CDR3 runs 14 residues. This chain's CDR3 is CASSEEDRDYGYTF. The CDR3 DNA reads as TGTGCCAGTAGTGAAGAGGACAGGGACTATGGCTACACCTTC.

This chain connects TRBV10-3 to TRBJ2-2; 8 bases align to TRBD1. V dropped 4 bases and J dropped 4; count of bases not matched to a gene: 2. Germline V gene sequence: CDR1 ENHRY, CDR2 SYGVKD. The CDR3 covers 14 residues. CDR3 region: CAISGDRSTGELFF. The CDR3 DNA sequence: TGTGCCATCAGTGGGGACAGGAGCACCGGGGAGCTGTTTTTT.

The sample holds a few counts of this clone. The chain is built from TRBV29-1 and TRBJ2-3, with TRBD1 matching 7 bases. From germline, CDR1 is SQVTM and CDR2 ANQGSEA. The CDR3 loop spans 14 amino acids. The V segment lost 7 bases and the J segment 4 bases; nucleotides outside the gene matches: 11. CDR3 residues: CSGPTGSGPDTQYF. CDR3 DNA sequence: TGCAGCGGCCCGACAGGGTCCGGACCAGATACGCAGTATTTT.

The chain joins TRBV9 to TRBJ2-5; 8 nucleotides line up with TRBD2. This CDR3 region has 15 residues. Trimming at V came to 3 bases and at J to 5 bases, leaving 9 bases not matched to a gene. The germline CDR1 and CDR2 sequences are SGDLS and YYNGEE. The CDR3 coding sequence is TGTGCCAGCAGCGCCGGGACTAGAGGCTTGGAGACCCAGTACTTC. The encoded protein is CASSAGTRGLETQYF.

This clone was seen a few times. The chain combines TRBV27 with TRBJ1-1; 9 nucleotides line up with TRBD1. The germline gives CDR1 MNHEY, CDR2 SMNVEV (reference sequence). V shed 4 bases and J 1 base; nucleotides not matched to a gene: 4. The CDR3 is 15 amino acids. The CDR3 sequence is CASSSNRGPNTEAFF. The CDR3, as DNA: TGTGCCAGCAGTTCGAACAGGGGGCCGAACACTGAAGCTTTCTTT.

This clone was observed once. This chain joins TRBV27 and TRBJ2-3, with a tentative D call TRBD1 (5 bases). The CDR3 runs 13 residues. Germline V gives CDR1 MNHEY, CDR2 SMNVEV (reference sequence). V was cut by 9 bases and J by 5 bases, with 15 bases left in between. As DNA, the CDR3 is TGTGCCAGTAAAAGGGGTTGGGTAGATACGCAGTATTTT. Protein: CASKRGWVDTQYF.

The chain carries TRBV28 and TRBJ2-7; D is perhaps TRBD2 (6 bases). Trimming cost V 1 base and J 0 bases, with 7 bases left between them. This CDR3 is 14 amino acids long. Germline V gives CDR1 MDHEN, CDR2 SYDVKM. In DNA form, the CDR3 reads TGTGCCAGCAGTTTATTGGGGGGCTCCTACGAGCAGTACTTC. It translates to CASSLLGGSYEQYF. The whole variable domain, filled in from reference TRBV28 and TRBJ2-7, reads DVKVTQSSRYLVKRTGEKVFLECVQDMDHENMFWYRQDPGLGLRLIYFSYDVKMKEKGDIPEGYSVSREKKERFSLILESASTNQTSMYLCASSLLGGSYEQYFGPGTRLTVT.

The V and J genes are TRBV7-9 and TRBJ2-3, with 9 nucleotides matching TRBD2. CDR1 is SEHNR and CDR2 is FQNEAQ in the germline V gene (reference sequence). V shed 4 bases, J shed 7 bases, and the junction held 9 bases outside the gene matches. The CDR3 covers 15 residues. The CDR3 is CASSSQGGGAYTQYF. The CDR3 coding sequence is TGTGCCAGCAGCTCTCAGGGCGGGGGGGCCTATACGCAGTATTTT.

In this sample, this clone turned up a few times. The rearrangement joins TRBV5-1 to TRBJ2-2; TRBD1 is a possible D gene (5 bases). Germline V gives CDR1 SGHRS, CDR2 YFSETQ. V was cut by 1 base and J by 1 base, with 8 bases left in between. This CDR3 contains 15 residues. The CDR3 nucleotides read TGCGCCAGCAGCTTGACCACAGGGAACACCGGGGAGCTGTTTTTT. Its translation: CASSLTTGNTGELFF.